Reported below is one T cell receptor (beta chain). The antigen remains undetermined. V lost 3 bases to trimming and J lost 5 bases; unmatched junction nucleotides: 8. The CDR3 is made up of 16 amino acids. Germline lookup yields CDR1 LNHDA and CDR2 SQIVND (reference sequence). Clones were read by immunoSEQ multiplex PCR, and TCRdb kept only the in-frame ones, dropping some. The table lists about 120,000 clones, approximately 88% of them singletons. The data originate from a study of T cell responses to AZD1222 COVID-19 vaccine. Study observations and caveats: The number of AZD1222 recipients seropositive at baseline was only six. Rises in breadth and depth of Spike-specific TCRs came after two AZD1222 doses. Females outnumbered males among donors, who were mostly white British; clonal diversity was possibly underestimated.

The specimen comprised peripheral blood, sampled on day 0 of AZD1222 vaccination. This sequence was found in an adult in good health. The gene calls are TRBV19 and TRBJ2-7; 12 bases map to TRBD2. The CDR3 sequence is CASSMTSGSSGNEQYF. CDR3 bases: TGTGCCAGTAGTATGACTAGCGGGAGCAGTGGTAACGAGCAGTACTTC. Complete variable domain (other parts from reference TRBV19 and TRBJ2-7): DGGITQSPKYLFRKEGQNVTLSCEQNLNHDAMYWYRQDPGQGLRLIYYSQIVNDFQKGDIAEGYSVSREKKESFPLTVTSAQKNPTAFYLCASSMTSGSSGNEQYFGPGTRLTVT.